This TCR beta chain comes out of a study of CD8+ T cells in alopecia areata. The overall study: Scoring of treated patients' severity used the percentage of affected scalp area. Study-level points and caveats: Researchers say the link of baseline CD8+ expansion to response remains uncertain, with one nonresponder. While tofacitinib was given, many expanded lesional clones persisted in scalp and blood. Clonality was higher in lesional than normal scalp, especially in alopecia totalis/universalis.

The authors extracted RNA and reverse transcribed it into cDNA as the sequencing template. TCRdb's table, derived via immunoSEQ multiplex PCR, lists solely in-frame clones and lacks some. The data contain under 250,000 clones, more than 60% of them singletons. V was cut by 4 bases and J by 0 bases, with 9 bases left in between. The germline V gene has CDR1 GTSNPN and CDR2 SVGIG (reference sequence). This CDR3 contains 14 residues. Indicated treatment: oral pan-JAK inhibitor, 5-10 mg twice daily. Points on this clone: Its antigen is unidentified.

The source of this sequence is a human donor with alopecia areata. This material consisted of CD4+ T cells sorted from blood, taken at week 44, from a patient treated with tofacitinib. The J gene is TRBJ2-2, the V gene TRBV30, with unresolved D. CDR3 sequence: CAWNPLTNTGELFF. The DNA of the CDR3 is TGTGCCTGGAACCCCCTAACGAACACCGGGGAGCTGTTTTTT.